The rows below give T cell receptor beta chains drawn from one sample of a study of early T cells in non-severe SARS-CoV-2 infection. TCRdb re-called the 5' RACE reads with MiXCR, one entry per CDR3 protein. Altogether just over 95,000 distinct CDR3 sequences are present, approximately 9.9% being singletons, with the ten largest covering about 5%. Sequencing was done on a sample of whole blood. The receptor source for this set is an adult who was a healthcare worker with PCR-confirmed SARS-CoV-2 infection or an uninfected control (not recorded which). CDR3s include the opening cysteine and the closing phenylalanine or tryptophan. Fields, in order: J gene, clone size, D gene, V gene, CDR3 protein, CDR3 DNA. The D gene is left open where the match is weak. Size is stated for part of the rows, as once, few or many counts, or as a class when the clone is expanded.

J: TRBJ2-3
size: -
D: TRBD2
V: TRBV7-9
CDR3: CASSPLAGGTDTQYF
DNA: TGTGCCAGCAGCCCATTAGCGGGGGGCACAGATACGCAGTATTTT

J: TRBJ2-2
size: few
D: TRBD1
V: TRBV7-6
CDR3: CASSRTGGISGELFF
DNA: TGTGCCAGCAGCCGGACAGGGGGCATTTCCGGGGAGCTGTTTTTT

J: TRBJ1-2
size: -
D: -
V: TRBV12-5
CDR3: CASGLGSSGLSGYTF
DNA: TGTGCTAGTGGTTTGGGATCTTCAGGGTTATCCGGCTACACCTTC

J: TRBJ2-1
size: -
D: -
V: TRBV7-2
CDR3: CASTLKGRAVSYNEQFF
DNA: TGTGCCAGCACGTTGAAGGGCAGGGCGGTCTCCTACAATGAGCAGTTCTTC

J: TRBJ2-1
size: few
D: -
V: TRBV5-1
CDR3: CASSLEGDEQFF
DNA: TGCGCCAGCAGCTTGGAAGGCGATGAGCAGTTCTTC

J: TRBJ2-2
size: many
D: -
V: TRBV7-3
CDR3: CASSLGGTGELFF
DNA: TGTGCCAGCAGCTTAGGGGGCACCGGGGAGCTGTTTTTT

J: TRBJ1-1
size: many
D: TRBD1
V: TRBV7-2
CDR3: CASSLGDRGHNTEAFF
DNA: TGTGCCAGCAGCTTAGGGGACAGGGGGCACAACACTGAAGCTTTCTTT

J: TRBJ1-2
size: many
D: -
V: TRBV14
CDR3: CASSLDLNLAGYTF
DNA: TGTGCCAGCAGCCTAGACCTAAACCTAGCGGGCTACACCTTC

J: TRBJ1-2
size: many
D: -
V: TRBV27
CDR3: CASSLEPGANYGYTF
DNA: TGTGCCAGCAGCCTCGAGCCGGGGGCGAACTATGGCTACACCTTC

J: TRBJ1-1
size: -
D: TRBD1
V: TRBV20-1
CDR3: CSARGQGVNTEAFF
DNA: TGCAGTGCTAGGGGACAGGGTGTGAACACTGAAGCTTTCTTT

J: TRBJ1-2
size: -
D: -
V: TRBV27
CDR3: CASSLGTPTFYGYTF
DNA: TGTGCCAGCAGTTTAGGTACCCCGACGTTTTACGGCTACACCTTC

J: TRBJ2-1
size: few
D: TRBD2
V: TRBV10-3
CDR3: CAISQREFPWNEQFF
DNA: TGTGCCATCAGTCAGCGGGAGTTCCCTTGGAATGAGCAGTTCTTC

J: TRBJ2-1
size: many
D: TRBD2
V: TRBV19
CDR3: CASSMTSGGGSEQFF
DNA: TGTGCCAGTAGTATGACTAGCGGGGGGGGCAGTGAGCAGTTCTTC

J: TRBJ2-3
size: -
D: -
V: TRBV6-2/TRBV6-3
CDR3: CASISRVGPMTQYF
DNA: TGTGCCAGCATCTCGCGCGTGGGGCCAATGACGCAGTATTTT

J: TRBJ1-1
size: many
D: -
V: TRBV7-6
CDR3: CASRPGTRRNTEAFF
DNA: TGTGCCAGCAGACCAGGAACCCGAAGGAACACTGAAGCTTTCTTT

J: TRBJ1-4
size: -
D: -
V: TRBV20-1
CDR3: CSAGMAATNEKLFF
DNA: TGCAGTGCTGGCATGGCTGCAACTAATGAAAAACTGTTTTTT

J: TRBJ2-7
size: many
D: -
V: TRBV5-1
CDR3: CASSSTGNEQYF
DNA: TGCGCCAGCAGCTCGACAGGAAACGAGCAGTACTTC

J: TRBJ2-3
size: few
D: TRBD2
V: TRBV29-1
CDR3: CSVDPGLGTDTQYF
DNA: TGCAGCGTGGACCCGGGACTAGGAACAGATACGCAGTATTTT

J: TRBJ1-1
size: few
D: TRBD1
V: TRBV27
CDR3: CASSPTGVLTEAFF
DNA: TGTGCCAGCAGCCCGACAGGGGTGCTCACTGAAGCTTTCTTT

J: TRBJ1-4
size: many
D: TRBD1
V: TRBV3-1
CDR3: CASSQGDRAEKLFF
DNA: TGTGCCAGCAGCCAGGGGGACAGGGCTGAAAAACTGTTTTTT

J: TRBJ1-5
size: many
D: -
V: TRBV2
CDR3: CASSEYPGPNQPQHF
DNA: TGTGCCAGCAGTGAATATCCAGGCCCCAATCAGCCCCAGCATTTT

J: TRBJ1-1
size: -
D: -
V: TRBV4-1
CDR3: CASSQGAGQDTEAFF
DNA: TGCGCCAGCAGCCAAGGGGCAGGACAAGACACTGAAGCTTTCTTT

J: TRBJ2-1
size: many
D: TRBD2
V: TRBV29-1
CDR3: CSVPPRREGYNEQFF
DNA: TGCAGCGTTCCCCCCCGGCGGGAGGGCTACAATGAGCAGTTCTTC

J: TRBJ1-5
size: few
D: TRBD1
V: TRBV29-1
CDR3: CSTTGGNNQPQHF
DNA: TGCAGCACCACAGGGGGAAACAATCAGCCCCAGCATTTT

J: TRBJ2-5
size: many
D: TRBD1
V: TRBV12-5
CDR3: CASSRTGQETQYF
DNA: TGTGCTAGTTCTCGGACAGGGCAAGAGACCCAGTACTTC

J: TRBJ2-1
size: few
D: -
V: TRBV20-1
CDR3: CSDSPFDSFKGQFF
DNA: TGCAGTGACTCACCATTCGACAGTTTTAAGGGTCAGTTCTTC

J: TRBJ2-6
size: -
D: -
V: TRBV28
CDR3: CASSSPRISGANVLTF
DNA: TGTGCCAGCAGTTCCCCCCGGATCTCTGGGGCCAACGTCCTGACTTTC

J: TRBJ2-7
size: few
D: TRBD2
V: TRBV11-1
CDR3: CASSPGTSGGNEQYF
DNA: TGTGCCAGCAGCCCTGGGACTAGCGGGGGGAACGAGCAGTACTTC

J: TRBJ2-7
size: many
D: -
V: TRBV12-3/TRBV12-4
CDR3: CASSPGVVYEQYF
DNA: TGTGCCAGCAGCCCAGGGGTGGTCTACGAGCAGTACTTC

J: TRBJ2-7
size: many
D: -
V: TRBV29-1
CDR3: CSVSSGSYEQYF
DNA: TGCAGCGTGTCCAGTGGATCCTACGAGCAGTACTTC

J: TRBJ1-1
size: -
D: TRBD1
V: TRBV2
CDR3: CASTSDRGNTEAFF
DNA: TGTGCCAGCACTTCCGACAGGGGGAACACTGAAGCTTTCTTT

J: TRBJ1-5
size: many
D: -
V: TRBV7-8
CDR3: CASSLVAYSNQPQHF
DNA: TGTGCCAGCAGCTTGGTTGCGTATAGCAATCAGCCCCAGCATTTT

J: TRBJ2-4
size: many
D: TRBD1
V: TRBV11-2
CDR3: CASSPRTGQSDIQYF
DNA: TGTGCCAGCAGCCCGCGGACAGGGCAGTCGGACATTCAGTACTTC

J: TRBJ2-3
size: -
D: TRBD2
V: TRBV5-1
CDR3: CASGASGSTDTQYF
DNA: TGCGCCAGCGGGGCTAGCGGTAGCACAGATACGCAGTATTTT

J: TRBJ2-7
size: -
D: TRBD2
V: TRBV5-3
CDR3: CARSFCFGGAYSYEQYF
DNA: TGTGCCAGAAGCTTCTGCTTCGGGGGGGCTTACTCCTACGAGCAGTACTTC

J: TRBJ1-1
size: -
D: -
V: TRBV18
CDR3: CASSLGTDVTEAFF
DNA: TGTGCCAGCTCACTCGGGACGGACGTGACTGAAGCTTTCTTT

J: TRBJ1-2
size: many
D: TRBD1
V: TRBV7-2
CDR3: CASSFEGQGARGYTF
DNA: TGTGCCAGCAGCTTTGAGGGACAGGGGGCGCGAGGCTACACCTTC

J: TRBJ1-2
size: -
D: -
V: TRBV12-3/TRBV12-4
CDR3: CASSYILGGPYGYTF
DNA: TGTGCCAGCAGTTATATCCTAGGCGGCCCGTATGGCTACACCTTC

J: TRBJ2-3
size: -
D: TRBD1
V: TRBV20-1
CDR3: CSGTGGRDTQYF
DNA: TGCAGTGGCACAGGGGGGCGGGATACGCAGTATTTT

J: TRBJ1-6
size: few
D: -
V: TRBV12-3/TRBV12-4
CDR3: CASSFTGSSPLHF
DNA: TGTGCCAGCAGTTTTACCGGTAGTTCACCCCTCCACTTT

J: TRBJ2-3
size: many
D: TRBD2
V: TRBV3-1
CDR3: CASSQGAATSGSTDTQYF
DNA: TGTGCCAGCAGCCAAGGCGCTGCAACTAGCGGGTCCACAGATACGCAGTATTTT

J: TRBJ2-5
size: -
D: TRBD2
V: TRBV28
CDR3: CASSLIGLAGLGETQYF
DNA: TGTGCCAGCAGTCTTATAGGACTAGCGGGACTGGGAGAGACCCAGTACTTC

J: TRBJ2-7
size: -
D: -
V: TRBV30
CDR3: CAWSGGGNEQYF
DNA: TGTGCCTGGAGTGGGGGGGGCAACGAGCAGTACTTC

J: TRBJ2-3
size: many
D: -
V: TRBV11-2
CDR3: CASSERGKLTDTQYF
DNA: TGTGCCAGCTCGGAAAGGGGGAAACTCACAGATACGCAGTATTTT

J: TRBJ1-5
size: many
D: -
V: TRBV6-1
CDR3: CASSTLRQGGQPQHF
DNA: TGTGCCAGCAGTACCCTCCGGCAGGGTGGACAGCCCCAGCATTTT

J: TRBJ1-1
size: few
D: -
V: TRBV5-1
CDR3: CASSVDRPNTEAFF
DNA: TGCGCCAGCAGCGTTGACAGGCCGAACACTGAAGCTTTCTTT